These 23 T cell receptor beta chains came from one sample sequenced in a study of T cell responses to AZD1222 COVID-19 vaccine. Clones were sequenced by immunoSEQ multiplex PCR, and TCRdb holds only the in-frame ones, with some missing. The top ten hold about 1.5% of the sample, which has 120,000 to 150,000 clones, roughly nine tenths seen once. Source: peripheral blood, taken 28 days after the second AZD1222 dose. The receptors were gathered from an adult who received the AZD1222 COVID-19 vaccine.

This clone was seen just once. The V gene is TRBV19, the J gene TRBJ1-1, with D tentatively TRBD1 (5 bases). CDR1 is LNHDA, CDR2 SQIVND, per germline (reference sequence). The CDR3 has 14 amino acids. Trimming left V 5 bases short and J 7 bases short, with 17 bases between. DNA for the CDR3: TGTGCCAGTAGTTCCGGGACCGCTCTAAGTGAAGCTTTCTTT. Amino acids: CASSSGTALSEAFF.

This sequence joins TRBV28 and TRBJ1-5; D is unresolved. Trimming took 5 bases from V and 2 from J, leaving 16 bases between them. Germline V gene data show CDR1 as MDHEN and CDR2 as SYDVKM. CDR3 size: 16 residues. This CDR3 reads CASSSPGPGGNQPQHF. CDR3 DNA sequence: TGTGCCAGCAGTAGTCCGGGCCCCGGGGGCAATCAGCCCCAGCATTTT.

The chain has TRBV28 and TRBJ1-1; the match to TRBD1 covers 9 bases. After removal of 2 bases from V and 8 bases from J, the junction contained 9 bases not matched to a gene. Germline values: CDR1 MDHEN, CDR2 SYDVKM. The CDR3 is 15 residues long. The CDR3: CASSLGDRVLLEAFF. The CDR3 bases are TGTGCCAGCAGTTTAGGGGACAGGGTTCTCCTCGAAGCTTTCTTT.

The chain joins TRBV5-1 to TRBJ1-2; 7 nucleotides line up with TRBD1. Germline-derived CDR1 and CDR2 are SGHRS and YFSETQ. The CDR3 has 14 amino acids. Trimming cost V 0 bases and J 6 bases; bases outside gene matches: 5. The CDR3 reads CASSLEGTVNGYTF. The CDR3, as DNA: TGCGCCAGCAGCTTGGAAGGGACAGTAAATGGCTACACCTTC. The entire variable domain, with the rest obtained from reference TRBV5-1 and TRBJ1-2, is as follows: KAGVTQTPRYLIKTRGQQVTLSCSPISGHRSVSWYQQTPGQGLQFLFEYFSETQRNKGNFPGRFSGRQFSNSRSEMNVSTLELGDSALYLCASSLEGTVNGYTFGSGTRLTVV.

The chain combines TRBV4-3 with TRBJ2-3; D call uncertain. This CDR3 has 15 residues. V lost 4 bases, J lost 0 bases, and 11 bases lay in between. CDR1 and CDR2 (germline): LGHNA, YSLEER. CDR3 in DNA: TGCGCCAGCAGCCTGTCCGGTTTTAGCACAGATACGCAGTATTTT. It yields the protein CASSLSGFSTDTQYF.

The rearrangement uses TRBV4-1 and TRBJ2-2; D is tentatively TRBD1 or TRBD2 (6 bases each). V shed 1 base and J shed 3 bases, with 9 bases lying between them. The germline gives CDR1 MGHRA, CDR2 YSYEKL. The CDR3 is made up of 15 amino acids. The CDR3 sequence: CASSQVEGDTGELFF. CDR3 nucleotides: TGCGCCAGCAGCCAAGTGGAGGGGGACACCGGGGAGCTGTTTTTT.

The chain has TRBV9 and TRBJ1-2, with D tentatively TRBD1 (6 bases). Germline V gives CDR1 SGDLS, CDR2 YYNGEE. The length of the CDR3 is 14 residues. V was clipped by 0 bases and J by 4 bases, with 10 bases between them. CDR3 sequence (DNA): TGTGCCAGCAGCGTAGTTCAGGGGCCCTATGGCTACACCTTC. This codes for CASSVVQGPYGYTF.

This clone came up once. The rearrangement joins TRBV7-8 to TRBJ1-1; 9 bases line up with TRBD1. The germline gives CDR1 SGHVS, CDR2 FQNEAQ. The CDR3 loop spans 14 amino acids. J was trimmed by 4 bases and V by 6 bases; bases with no gene match: 6. For the CDR3, the DNA is TGTGCCAGCAGTTACAGGACAGGGGCCACTGAAGCTTTCTTT. Its translation: CASSYRTGATEAFF.

The chain has TRBV5-6 and TRBJ2-7; weak D call: TRBD1 (5 bases). The germline V and J ends were trimmed by 5 bases and 0 bases, with 15 bases remaining between them. The CDR3 covers 15 residues. The V gene's germline CDR1 is SGHDT and CDR2 YYEEEE. This CDR3 reads CASRRQPLSSYEQYF. CDR3 in DNA: TGTGCCAGCAGACGACAGCCACTTAGCTCCTACGAGCAGTACTTC.

The sample holds one count of this clone. The chain joins TRBV6-5 to TRBJ2-3, with 7 bases that match TRBD2. The CDR3 loop spans 15 amino acids. Trimming removed 2 bases from V and 0 bases from J; junction bases left unmatched: 2. The V gene's germline CDR1 is MNHEY and CDR2 SVGAGI. The DNA of the CDR3 is TGTGCCAGCAGTTACCTCGGGGGGAGCACAGATACGCAGTATTTT. Amino acids: CASSYLGGSTDTQYF.

This clone appeared once. The chain employs TRBV7-9 and TRBJ2-1; D may be TRBD1 (6 bases). This CDR3 has 19 residues. Trimming left V 4 bases short and J 1 base short, with 23 bases between. Germline CDR1 SEHNR, CDR2 FQNEAQ (reference sequence). The CDR3 loop is CASSSLLPMTGPSYNEQFF. DNA of the CDR3: TGTGCCAGCAGCTCTCTACTCCCTATGACAGGTCCTTCCTACAATGAGCAGTTCTTC.

J is TRBJ1-6 and V is TRBV28; 7 nucleotides match TRBD1. V trimming: 6 bases; J trimming: 7 bases; junction bases outside the gene matches: 3. Looked up from germline, CDR1 is MDHEN and CDR2 is SYDVKM. CDR3 length equals 13 residues. The CDR3 nucleotides are TGTGCCAGCAGCCCGGACAGGAATTCACCCCTCCACTTT. It translates to CASSPDRNSPLHF.

The J gene is TRBJ1-3, the V gene TRBV14; D is ambiguous. Trimming shortened V by 4 bases and J by 0 bases, and 7 bases separated the two germline ends. The CDR3 runs 14 residues. Germline V gene data show CDR1 as SGHDN and CDR2 as FVKESK. The CDR3 loop is CASSPSGSGNTIYF. CDR3 bases: TGTGCCAGCAGCCCAAGCGGCTCTGGAAACACCATATATTTT. The full variable domain, its missing parts supplied by reference TRBV14 and TRBJ1-3, is EAGVTQFPSHSVIEKGQTVTLRCDPISGHDNLYWYRRVMGKEIKFLLHFVKESKQDESGMPNNRFLAERTGGTYSTLKVQPAELEDSGVYFCASSPSGSGNTIYFGEGSWLTVV.

This clone was observed a few times. The CDR3 nucleotides read TGTGCCAGCAGTTGGCGGGAGGGTGGCGAGCAGTACTTC. It specifies CASSWREGGEQYF. This rearrangement joins TRBV27 to TRBJ2-7; 9 bases align to TRBD2. The germline gives CDR1 MNHEY, CDR2 SMNVEV (reference sequence). The CDR3 loop spans 13 amino acids. V lost 4 bases and J lost 6; bases outside the gene matches: 4.

The V and J genes are TRBV19 and TRBJ2-1; 10 bases are shared with TRBD2. V shed 3 bases and J 6 bases; nucleotides not matched to a gene: 11. The CDR3 consists of 17 residues. CDR1 is LNHDA and CDR2 is SQIVND in the germline V gene (reference sequence). CDR3 coding DNA: TGTGCCAGTAGTATTATTATTGGACTAGCGGCCCCCAATGAGCAGTTCTTC. Translation gives CASSIIIGLAAPNEQFF. The full variable domain, with the rest looked up from reference TRBV19 and TRBJ2-1, is DGGITQSPKYLFRKEGQNVTLSCEQNLNHDAMYWYRQDPGQGLRLIYYSQIVNDFQKGDIAEGYSVSREKKESFPLTVTSAQKNPTAFYLCASSIIIGLAAPNEQFFGPGTRLTVL.

The chain joins TRBV5-5 to TRBJ2-7; 7 bases align to TRBD1. The germline V gene has CDR1 SGHKS and CDR2 YYEKEE (reference sequence). J gave up 6 bases and V 4 bases, and 10 bases lay outside the gene matches. This CDR3 region has 14 residues. CDR3 in amino acids: CASSVWTGSSEQYV. Written as DNA, the CDR3 is TGTGCCAGCAGCGTCTGGACAGGATCAAGCGAGCAGTACGTC.

There are a few counts of this clone. This chain connects TRBV7-3 to TRBJ2-2; the D gene is possibly TRBD1 (6 bases). The CDR3 extends over 17 amino acids. Germline lookup yields CDR1 SGHTA and CDR2 FQGTGA. V gave up 5 bases and J gave up 6 bases, with 22 bases separating them. This CDR3 is CASSVGSSGGLAGELFF. CDR3 sequence (DNA): TGTGCCAGCAGCGTGGGCTCCTCTGGGGGCCTGGCCGGGGAGCTGTTTTTT.

The genes are TRBV11-2 and TRBJ1-6; D is undetermined. There are 18 residues in the CDR3. V was shortened by 5 bases and J by 4 bases, with 21 bases between the two germline ends. Germline CDR1 reads SGHAT; CDR2 reads FQNNGV. The DNA for the CDR3 is TGTGCCAGCAGCCCTGACGGCCGATTAGGTCTTTATAATTCACCCCTCCACTTT. This encodes CASSPDGRLGLYNSPLHF.

The CDR3 DNA reads TGTGCCAGCAGCTTAGCCCCTTTCGGCGAGCAGTACTTC. Translating gives CASSLAPFGEQYF. This chain uses TRBV11-2 with TRBJ2-7; no clear D. CDR3 length: 13 amino acids. The V gene lost 1 base and the J gene lost 6 bases, with 10 bases spanning the gap. Germline CDR1 and CDR2: SGHAT and FQNNGV.

The count of this clone is one. This sample includes further DNA sequences coding for the same CDR3. The rearrangement uses TRBV7-8 and TRBJ1-6, with TRBD1 as a possible D gene (6 bases). Between the trimmed V and J ends, which lost 4 bases and 7 bases, there was a span of 14 bases. Germline CDR1 and CDR2: SGHVS and FQNEAQ. This CDR3 region has 15 residues. CDR3 region: CASSSQTGSNSPLHF. As DNA, the CDR3 is TGTGCCAGCAGCTCCCAAACAGGGTCGAATTCACCCCTCCACTTT.

The rearrangement links TRBV5-4 to TRBJ1-1, with 8 bases matching TRBD1. Trimming took 1 base from V and 2 from J; bases not matched to a gene: 4. Germline V CDR1 and CDR2: SGHNT, YYREEE (reference sequence). This CDR3 is 15 amino acids long. CDR3 protein: CASSLIAGGNTEAFF. CDR3 in DNA: TGTGCCAGCAGCTTGATCGCAGGGGGCAACACTGAAGCTTTCTTT. Full variable domain (outside the CDR3, taken from reference TRBV5-4 and TRBJ1-1): ETGVTQSPTHLIKTRGQQVTLRCSSQSGHNTVSWYQQALGQGPQFIFQYYREEENGRGNFPPRFSGLQFPNYSSELNVNALELDDSALYLCASSLIAGGNTEAFFGQGTRLTVV.

The chain is built from TRBV5-4 and TRBJ1-6, with D tentatively TRBD1 (6 bases). Trimming stripped 2 bases from V and 8 bases from J, with 17 bases between. The CDR3 is 16 amino acids. The germline CDR1 and CDR2 sequences are SGHNT and YYREEE (reference sequence). CDR3 sequence reads: CASSLNGGQGYSPLHF. CDR3 DNA sequence: TGTGCCAGCAGCTTAAACGGGGGGCAGGGTTATTCACCCCTCCACTTT.

V is TRBV29-1 and J is TRBJ2-7; 8 bases align to TRBD1. The CDR3 covers 12 residues. Germline V lookup: CDR1 SQVTM, CDR2 ANQGSEA. V dropped 4 bases and J dropped 2; count of bases not matched to a gene: 1. Here the CDR3 reads CSVGTGTYEQYF. CDR3 sequence (DNA): TGCAGCGTTGGGACAGGGACCTACGAGCAGTACTTC.